This T cell receptor beta chain was sequenced in a study of pediatric ulcerative colitis. Study summary: About 7 patients showed pancolitis and two showed left-sided colitis.

Trimming took off 3 bases at V and 5 bases at J, with 14 bases between the two ends. Germline loops: CDR1 SGHTS, CDR2 YDEGEE. The CDR3 sequence is 14 residues long. Profiled with immunoSEQ multiplex PCR; TCRdb holds only in-frame clones, not every one. The sample consists of roughly 70,000 clones, approximately 87% of them appearing once. The genes are TRBV5-8 and TRBJ2-5; no firm D call. The origin of this receptor is a boy under 18 with severe ulcerative colitis. Input material: blood. The CDR3 DNA is TGTGCCAGCAGCTCGGATGTTTTCGGCGAGACCCAGTACTTC. Translating it yields CASSSDVFGETQYF.